The 10 T cell receptor beta chains below all came from one sample that was sequenced in a study of multiple sclerosis patients with progressive multifocal leukoencephalopathy. Profiled with immunoSEQ multiplex PCR; TCRdb holds only in-frame clones, not every one. The profile shows 30,000 or so clones, 87% of them singletons. Time point defined: time of PML onset. The sample consisted of PBMCs, taken from a patient treated with natalizumab. Receptors originate from a woman in her thirties or forties with progressive multifocal leukoencephalopathy.

The chain links TRBV29-1 to TRBJ2-2; maybe TRBD1 (5 bases). The V end lost 6 bases, the J end lost 4 bases, and 12 bases lay between the germline ends. The CDR3 has 13 residues. In germline, CDR1 is SQVTM, CDR2 ANQGSEA. CDR3 protein: CSVGALGTGELFF. As DNA, the CDR3 is TGCAGCGTAGGGGCTTTGGGCACCGGGGAGCTGTTTTTT.

The sample holds one count of this clone. The chain combines TRBV7-2 with TRBJ2-6; the D is unclear. This CDR3 region has 15 residues. CDR1 SGHTA and CDR2 FQGNSA come from the germline V gene. The germline V and J ends were trimmed by 7 bases and 1 base, with 11 bases remaining between them. Here the CDR3 DNA reads TGTGCCAGCACCCGAGAAGGGTCTGGGGCCAACGTCCTGACTTTC. This gives the protein CASTREGSGANVLTF.

The CDR3 protein is CASRKTGLHEQYF. The CDR3 DNA follows: TGTGCCAGCAGAAAGACAGGACTCCACGAGCAGTACTTC. The rearrangement joins TRBV5-4 to TRBJ2-7; TRBD1 might be the D (6 bases). V lost 5 bases and J 5 bases, leaving 14 bases between the germline ends. CDR1 is SGHNT and CDR2 is YYREEE in the germline V gene (reference sequence). The CDR3 is 13 residues long.

V gene TRBV28 combines with J gene TRBJ2-5; 8 bases are shared with TRBD1. The CDR3 spans 14 residues. Germline CDR1 reads MDHEN; CDR2 reads SYDVKM. The trim removed 5 bases at V and 7 bases at J, leaving 9 bases unmatched. The CDR3 DNA reads TGTGCCAGCAGTCCCGGACAGGGAAGGAGGACCCAGTACTTC. Protein product: CASSPGQGRRTQYF.

The CDR3 reads CASSYEGGNEQYF. The CDR3 DNA sequence: TGTGCCAGCAGTTATGAGGGGGGCAACGAGCAGTACTTC. J is TRBJ2-7 and V is TRBV6-5; either TRBD1 or TRBD2 may fit D (6 bases each). V lost 3 bases to trimming and J lost 5 bases, with 11 bases between them. The V gene's germline CDR1 is MNHEY and CDR2 SVGAGI. This CDR3 is 13 amino acids long.

The table lists this clone with a count of one. The chain recombines TRBV10-1 with TRBJ2-2; TRBD1 is a possible D gene (5 bases). The CDR3 runs to 15 residues. Germline values: CDR1 WNHNN, CDR2 SYGVQD (reference sequence). V dropped 2 bases and J dropped 2 bases, with 9 bases sitting between them. The CDR3 loop is CASSEPGANTGELFF. The CDR3 DNA reads as TGCGCCAGCAGTGAGCCTGGGGCTAACACCGGGGAGCTGTTTTTT.

The chain uses TRBV30 and TRBJ1-5; D ambiguous. The length of the CDR3 is 13 residues. The germline CDR1 and CDR2 sequences are GTSNPN and SVGIG (reference sequence). Trimming shortened V by 1 base and J by 9 bases, and 13 bases separated the two germline ends. The CDR3 bases are TGTGCCTGGAGTGCCATAGAAAGTGGGCCCCAGCATTTT. Protein sequence: CAWSAIESGPQHF.

This chain uses TRBV6-6 with TRBJ1-2; D gene uncertain. Trimming cost V 2 bases and J 2 bases, with 12 bases left between them. In germline, CDR1 is MNHNY, CDR2 SVGAGI (reference sequence). CDR3 length: 15 residues. Here the CDR3 reads CASSYGRNTNYGYTF. As DNA, the CDR3 is TGTGCCAGCAGTTACGGGAGGAACACAAACTATGGCTACACCTTC.

V is TRBV6-5 and J is TRBJ1-6; TRBD1 matches at 7 bases. CDR1 and CDR2 (germline): MNHEY, SVGAGI. Unmatched junction bases numbered 7, after V lost 7 bases and J lost 10 bases. This CDR3 spans 13 amino acids. CDR3 coding DNA: TGTGCCAGCACCGACAGGGTATCCTCACCCCTCCACTTT. Translating gives CASTDRVSSPLHF.

This chain uses TRBV6-5 with TRBJ1-1; D not resolved. CDR3 length: 12 residues. V shed 2 bases and J shed 5 bases, with 6 bases lying between them. In germline, CDR1 is MNHEY, CDR2 SVGAGI. CDR3: CASSYVRTEAFF. The CDR3 DNA reads TGTGCCAGCAGTTACGTTAGAACTGAAGCTTTCTTT.